This T cell receptor (beta chain) originates from a study of cytomegalovirus exposure and HLA in healthy donors. Study details: A prior study identified approximately 120 million unique TCR beta sequences from 200 million or so T cells. Study observations and caveats: With DRB1 most and HLA-C fewest, TCR association rates differed between HLA loci in a later analysis. Later on, an analysis found that several of the most significant clusters appeared to be linked to common viral pathogens, which included parvovirus B19.

A multiplex PCR was run with 60 Vbeta primers and 13 Jbeta primers. Some clones are missing from TCRdb's copy, which holds only in-frame ones; the method was immunoSEQ multiplex PCR. The table shows 120,000 to 150,000 clones, with around four fifths occurring only once. This clone was observed once. Its cognate antigen is unknown. Germline CDR1 reads SQVTM; CDR2 reads ANQGSEA. The CDR3 contains 12 residues. V lost 1 base, J lost 3 bases, and 7 bases lay in between. The receptor's source is a male donor in good health and CMV-seronegative. The chain is built from TRBV29-1 and TRBJ2-7; TRBD1 might be the D (5 bases). The sequenced material came from PBMCs. The CDR3, as DNA: TGCAGCGTTGAAGGGGGCAACTACGAGCAGTACTTC. It translates to CSVEGGNYEQYF.